Listed below are T cell receptor beta chains from one sample, sequenced in a study of cytomegalovirus exposure and HLA in healthy donors. TCRdb's copy holds only in-frame clones and misses some; the assay was immunoSEQ multiplex PCR. The sample carries some 110,000 clones, roughly 83% recorded once. The material sequenced was PBMCs. These receptor sequences come from a man aged 18-30 years in good health and CMV-seronegative. Each CDR3 is given with its conserved first and last residue. D genes are given only for firm matches. The size field is filled for only some rows; it gives once, few, many or a size class.

d_call | clone_size | j_call | v_call | cdr3_aa | cdr3_nt
TRBD1 | - | TRBJ2-6 | TRBV19 | CASTGQAGANVLTF | TGTGCCAGTACCGGACAGGCTGGGGCCAACGTCCTGACTTTC
- | - | TRBJ2-7 | TRBV5-4 | CAMGGTSVEQYF | TGTGCCATGGGGGGGACATCGGTTGAGCAGTACTTC
- | - | TRBJ1-1 | TRBV6-6 | CASSYGQLGTEAFF | TGTGCCAGCAGTTACGGACAGCTAGGGACTGAAGCTTTCTTT
- | - | TRBJ1-5 | TRBV7-9 | CASSLPGLNQPQHF | TGTGCCAGCAGCTTGCCGGGACTAAATCAGCCCCAGCATTTT
TRBD2 | - | TRBJ2-7 | TRBV6-6 | CASSPTGLPPWEQYF | TGTGCCAGCAGTCCGACGGGACTACCACCCTGGGAGCAGTACTTC
- | - | TRBJ2-1 | TRBV25-1 | CASSESLGGARDEQFF | TGTGCCAGCAGTGAATCCCTCGGGGGAGCGAGAGATGAGCAGTTCTTC
- | - | TRBJ1-2 | TRBV11-2 | CASSLDRGGTYGYTF | TGTGCCAGCAGCTTAGATCGGGGAGGGACCTATGGCTACACCTTC
TRBD1 | - | TRBJ2-1 | TRBV6-5 | CASRLQGATYNEQFF | TGTGCCAGCAGACTACAGGGGGCCACCTACAATGAGCAGTTCTTC
- | - | TRBJ1-1 | TRBV19 | CASREIDRLMNTEAFF | TGTGCCAGTAGGGAAATAGACAGGTTAATGAACACTGAAGCTTTCTTT
TRBD2 | - | TRBJ2-1 | TRBV6-5 | CASSYSGLAGNNEQFF | TGTGCCAGCAGTTACTCGGGACTAGCGGGTAACAATGAGCAGTTCTTC
TRBD2 | - | TRBJ2-3 | TRBV6-1 | CASSSSGRGADTQYF | TGTGCCAGCAGTTCTAGCGGGAGAGGGGCAGATACGCAGTATTTT
TRBD1 | - | TRBJ1-5 | TRBV6-6 | CASSHRGQQPQHF | TGTGCCAGCAGTCACAGGGGGCAACAGCCCCAGCATTTT
TRBD1 | - | TRBJ2-2 | TRBV7-8 | CASSPENRQGWANTGELFF | TGTGCCAGCAGCCCCGAAAACCGACAGGGATGGGCCAACACCGGGGAGCTGTTTTTT
- | - | TRBJ1-4 | TRBV30 | CAWSLQGPANEKLFF | TGTGCCTGGAGTCTACAGGGCCCTGCTAATGAAAAACTGTTTTTT
- | few | TRBJ1-1 | TRBV2 | CASRTGRTEAFF | TGTGCCAGCAGGACGGGAAGGACTGAAGCTTTCTTT
TRBD1 | - | TRBJ2-2 | TRBV2 | CASSKGGPGELFF | TGTGCCAGCAGTAAAGGGGGCCCCGGGGAGCTGTTTTTT
- | - | TRBJ1-5 | TRBV4-2 | CASASLDSGNQPQHF | TGTGCCAGCGCCTCTCTGGACTCGGGAAATCAGCCCCAGCATTTT
TRBD2 | - | TRBJ2-3 | TRBV5-1 | CASSPTTGTSGTDTQYF | TGCGCCAGCAGCCCGACGACGGGGACTAGCGGCACAGATACGCAGTATTTT
TRBD1 | - | TRBJ1-5 | TRBV5-1 | CASSSTGGGQPQHF | TGCGCCAGCAGCTCTACAGGGGGCGGTCAGCCCCAGCATTTT
TRBD1 | - | TRBJ2-5 | TRBV27 | CASSSPTSRTGRPETQYF | TGTGCCAGCAGTTCCCCTACATCTCGGACAGGGAGGCCAGAGACCCAGTACTTC
- | - | TRBJ1-2 | TRBV28 | CASSPQVYGYTF | TGTGCCAGCAGTCCCCAGGTCTATGGCTACACCTTC
- | - | TRBJ2-7 | TRBV5-5 | CASSLPASSYEQYF | TGTGCCAGCAGCTTGCCAGCGAGCTCCTACGAGCAGTACTTC
TRBD1 | - | TRBJ2-3 | TRBV27 | CASSNRGRFTDTQYF | TGTGCCAGCAGTAACAGGGGGCGCTTTACAGATACGCAGTATTTT
TRBD2 | - | TRBJ2-1 | TRBV5-6 | CASSATSGSSYNEQFF | TGTGCCAGCAGCGCGACTAGCGGGAGCTCCTACAATGAGCAGTTCTTC
- | - | TRBJ2-2 | TRBV6-5 | CASSYHRTTGELFF | TGTGCCAGCAGTTACCACAGAACCACCGGGGAGCTGTTTTTT
- | - | TRBJ1-2 | TRBV27 | CASSKGAVYGYTF | TGTGCCAGCTCAAAGGGAGCCGTATATGGCTACACCTTC
TRBD2 | - | TRBJ2-3 | TRBV5-6 | CASSPGTSGRSTDTQYF | TGTGCCAGCAGCCCTGGGACTAGCGGGAGATCGACAGATACGCAGTATTTT
TRBD1 | - | TRBJ2-7 | TRBV5-4 | CASSAGTGGYEQYF | TGTGCCAGCAGTGCCGGGACAGGGGGCTACGAGCAGTACTTC
- | once | TRBJ2-1 | TRBV5-1 | CASSLATRSSYNEQFF | TGCGCCAGCAGCTTGGCGACACGAAGCTCCTACAATGAGCAGTTCTTC
TRBD1 | - | TRBJ1-1 | TRBV5-1 | CASSLAVQGSTEAFF | TGCGCCAGCAGCTTGGCCGTACAGGGGAGCACTGAAGCTTTCTTT
TRBD1 | once | TRBJ1-4 | TRBV2 | CASSDMGQGNEKLFF | TGTGCCAGCAGTGACATGGGACAGGGGAATGAAAAACTGTTTTTT
- | - | TRBJ1-2 | TRBV18 | CASSPPKTDRGGYTF | TGTGCCAGCTCACCACCGAAGACAGACCGAGGTGGCTACACCTTC
- | - | TRBJ1-1 | TRBV7-7 | CASSLERSGNTEAFF | TGTGCTAGCAGCCTAGAGAGGTCGGGTAATACTGAAGCTTTCTTT
- | - | TRBJ2-7 | TRBV27 | CASSLGGAREQYF | TGTGCCAGCAGTTTGGGTGGGGCGCGGGAGCAGTACTTC
TRBD2 | - | TRBJ2-1 | TRBV14 | CASSQLAGGVNEQFF | TGTGCCAGCAGCCAACTAGCGGGGGGAGTCAATGAGCAGTTCTTC
TRBD1 | - | TRBJ1-1 | TRBV19 | CASSKTLGQGSTEAFF | TGTGCCAGTAGTAAAACCCTGGGACAGGGGAGCACTGAAGCTTTCTTT